This is a list of T cell receptor beta chains from one sample in a study of glioma-infiltrating T cells. MiXCR was run by TCRdb on the multiplex PCR reads, yielding one entry per CDR3 protein. Found here are tens of thousands of distinct CDR3 sequences, approximately 22% of them singletons; the top ten hold about 6.7%. The sample was glioma tissue, nonneoplastic brain tissue, or PBMCs (not recorded which). Receptor source: a human donor with low-grade glioma or glioblastoma, undergoing nonglioma brain surgery, or in good health (not recorded which). Each CDR3 is given with its conserved first and last residue. D genes are given only for firm matches. Rows may omit the clone size; those that give it use once, few, many or a size class.

len,abundance,j_gene,v_gene,d_gene,CDR3aa
14,many,TRBJ2-3,TRBV7-9,.,CASSSAWGVDTQYF
14,.,TRBJ2-1,TRBV20-1,TRBD2,CSATSGRVRNEQFF
15,few,TRBJ2-1,TRBV5-4,.,CASSLSSSAYNEQFF
14,few,TRBJ2-5,TRBV18,.,CASSLVVDQETQYF
17,.,TRBJ2-1,TRBV19,TRBD2,CASQKGLAGVLGNEQFF
13,many,TRBJ2-3,TRBV6-1,TRBD2,CAQAAQRGDTQYF
13,many,TRBJ1-6,TRBV18,.,CASSPRLNSPLHF
15,many,TRBJ2-3,TRBV5-1,TRBD1,CASSLAGTGADTQYF
14,few,TRBJ1-2,TRBV5-6,.,CASSLEPGYYGYTF
15,many,TRBJ1-1,TRBV6-1,TRBD1,CASSARTGAGTEAFF
15,.,TRBJ2-1,TRBV7-9,TRBD1,CASNRRDRGYNEQFF
15,many,TRBJ2-3,TRBV15,TRBD1,CATSRQTGATDTQYF
13,many,TRBJ2-7,TRBV6-1,.,CASIPTGRYEQYF
15,many,TRBJ1-2,TRBV2,.,CASIPVGGAQDGYTF
15,.,TRBJ1-6,TRBV7-9,.,CASSPRENRNSPLHF
14,many,TRBJ1-2,TRBV19,TRBD1,CASREQGARDGYTF
13,.,TRBJ1-2,TRBV12-3/TRBV12-4,.,CASSLTPFYGYTF
13,few,TRBJ1-4,TRBV19,.,CASGRGVNEKLFF
16,many,TRBJ2-7,TRBV7-9,.,CASSPTHGRATYEQYF
15,.,TRBJ1-1,TRBV7-9,TRBD1,CASSFRGGQGTEAFF
14,many,TRBJ2-1,TRBV20-1,TRBD2,CSAIAGVGYNEQFF
16,many,TRBJ2-3,TRBV20-1,TRBD2,CSARDITSGSRYTQYF
16,many,TRBJ2-7,TRBV4-1,.,CASSQDRRHSAYEQYF
14,many,TRBJ2-7,TRBV29-1,.,CSVGSTVKGAEQYF
18,few,TRBJ2-3,TRBV5-1,TRBD2,CASSVGTSGGRTTDTQYF
14,few,TRBJ1-1,TRBV30,.,CAWRLTGMNTEAFF
15,once,TRBJ2-5,TRBV7-2,.,CASSPGEGGKETQYF
13,many,TRBJ1-5,TRBV20-1,.,CSANGAGNQPQHF
11,many,TRBJ1-1,TRBV20-1,.,CSARETGGAFF
14,many,TRBJ1-5,TRBV19,.,CATAFGGSNQPQHF
15,few,TRBJ2-5,TRBV29-1,TRBD2,CSVTGASGPQETQYF
12,.,TRBJ1-1,TRBV30,.,CAWRSANTEAFF
14,many,TRBJ2-7,TRBV10-3,TRBD1,CAISGTGPSYEQYF
13,many,TRBJ2-3,TRBV4-1,TRBD2,CASSGGGVDTQYF
15,few,TRBJ1-1,TRBV5-5,.,CASSFMGALDTEAFF
15,.,TRBJ1-1,TRBV7-2,TRBD1,CTSSLGQGLLTEAFF
18,many,TRBJ2-1,TRBV12-3/TRBV12-4,.,CASRPRSGVMSGYNEQFF
15,.,TRBJ1-1,TRBV11-2,.,CASSLGGRLNIEAFF
15,.,TRBJ1-2,TRBV19,TRBD1,CASSMGGTGGYGYTF
16,few,TRBJ1-1,TRBV7-9,TRBD1,CASSPGTGKMNTEAFF
15,many,TRBJ1-5,TRBV2,TRBD1,CASRLDRGGSQPQHF
17,many,TRBJ1-3,TRBV14,.,CASSQDLGEVPGNTIYF
15,many,TRBJ2-1,TRBV7-6,.,CASSLSRGAENEQFF
13,once,TRBJ2-7,TRBV6-2/TRBV6-3,TRBD2,CASSRLAGVEQYF
13,many,TRBJ1-5,TRBV20-1,.,CSASTDGNQPQHF
12,many,TRBJ2-1,TRBV29-1,TRBD2,CSAGLAFDEQFF
15,many,TRBJ2-3,TRBV14,TRBD2,CASSPLAASTDTQYF
15,.,TRBJ2-7,TRBV11-2,.,CASSQVPRNLYEQYF
15,many,TRBJ2-4,TRBV6-1,.,CASSKLTGPKNIQYF
15,.,TRBJ2-3,TRBV4-2,TRBD1,CASSPLTGGADTQYF